This T cell receptor (beta chain) comes out of a study of radiation and T cells in renal cell carcinoma. Study conclusions and caveats: In blood, top tumor clones expanded by 2 weeks, shrinking by 4. No pretreatment tumor biopsies were available for baseline clonotypes.

Time point of the sample: baseline pretreatment blood. The treatment denotes: 15 Gy SBRT to primary tumor, nephrectomy 4 weeks later. Radiation-treated patients gave blood at baseline, week 2 and week 4. The germline V gene encodes CDR1 LNHDA and CDR2 SQIVND (reference sequence). This CDR3 is 14 amino acids long. The V and J ends lost 3 bases and 9 bases respectively, with 16 bases between them. Of note for this clone: Antigen unknown.

Using immunoSEQ multiplex PCR, the repertoire was profiled, and TCRdb retains in-frame clones only, with some absent. Among some 140,000 clones listed, around nine tenths were seen once. The starting material was blood, obtained from a patient whose treatment included radiotherapy and nephrectomy. V is TRBV19 and J is TRBJ2-3, with a possible D match to TRBD2 (6 bases). This receptor was obtained from a woman between 45 and 65 years old with renal cell carcinoma. CDR3 residues: CASSIRFGAGTQYF. DNA of the CDR3: TGTGCCAGTAGTATTCGATTTGGGGCGGGGACGCAGTATTTT.